This TCR beta chain was recovered during a study of T cells after yellow fever vaccination. Using its own MiXCR run on the 5' RACE reads, TCRdb lists one record per CDR3 protein. The repertoire holds about 160,000 distinct CDR3 sequences, with 5.5% to 7.5% as singletons. Ten or more counts support this clonotype. The V gene's germline CDR1 is KGHSH and CDR2 LQKENI. V was clipped by 3 bases and J by 7 bases, with 7 bases between them. The CDR3 has 11 amino acids. This sequence joins TRBV18 and TRBJ2-7, with D tentatively TRBD2 (5 bases). Sequencing was performed on CD4+ T cells sorted from PBMCs, taken about 5 days after the first yellow fever vaccination. This receptor was taken from a man aged 18 to 29 who received the YFV17D yellow fever vaccine. The CDR3 spells CASSPPGEQYF. CDR3 coding DNA: TGTGCCAGCTCACCCCCGGGGGAGCAGTACTTC.